This TCR beta chain is drawn from a study of blood T cell repertoires in COVID-19. About the research overall: T cells, B-cell-depleted T cells, or PBMCs supplied cDNA or gDNA.

The CDR3 has 16 residues. V shed 2 bases and J 0 bases; nucleotides not matched to a gene: 5. Germline CDR1 and CDR2: LGHNA and YNFKEQ. Assay: immunoSEQ multiplex PCR; the TCRdb copy retains only in-frame clones and omits some. The sample lists about 210,000 clones; approximately 84% were seen once. This TCR derives from a woman between 45 and 65 years old with active or convalescent COVID-19. V is TRBV4-2 and J is TRBJ1-1; 8 bases match TRBD1. Sample: peripheral blood. CDR3: CASSQSDRGMNTEAFF. The CDR3 region has the DNA TGTGCCAGCAGCCAATCTGACAGGGGAATGAACACTGAAGCTTTCTTT.